The subject of this entry is one TCR beta chain. Primers used in a second PCR of about 7 to 12 cycles were a sample-barcoded 5' primer and a J-beta primer mix. MiXCR, run by TCRdb on the 5' RACE reads, gives a single entry per CDR3 protein. The sample carries about 1.8 million distinct CDR3 sequences, around 48% recorded once. This entry comes from a study of blood T cells in healthy people across ages. This CDR3 has 12 amino acids. Germline CDR1 DFQATT, CDR2 SNEGSKA (reference sequence). Input material: blood. This sequence was found in a woman aged 40 to 49 in good health. The chain is built from TRBV20-1 and TRBJ2-7; the match to TRBD2 covers 7 bases. The J call is doubtful: the DNA matches TRBJ2-5 better. CDR3 amino acids: CSASGGFETQYF. The CDR3 bases are TGCAGTGCTAGCGGGGGGTTCGAGACCCAGTACTTC.